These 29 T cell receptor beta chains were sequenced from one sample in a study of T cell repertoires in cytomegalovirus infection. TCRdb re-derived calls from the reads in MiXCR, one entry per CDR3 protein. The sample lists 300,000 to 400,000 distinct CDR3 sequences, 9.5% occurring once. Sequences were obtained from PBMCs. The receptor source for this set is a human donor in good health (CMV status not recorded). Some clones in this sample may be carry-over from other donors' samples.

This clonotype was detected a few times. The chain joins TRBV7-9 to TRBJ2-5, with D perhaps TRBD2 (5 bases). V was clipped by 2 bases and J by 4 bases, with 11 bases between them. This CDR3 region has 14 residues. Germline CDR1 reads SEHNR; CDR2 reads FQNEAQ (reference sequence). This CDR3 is CASSLSSGSETQYF. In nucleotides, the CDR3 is TGTGCCAGCAGCTTATCGTCGGGATCAGAGACCCAGTACTTC.

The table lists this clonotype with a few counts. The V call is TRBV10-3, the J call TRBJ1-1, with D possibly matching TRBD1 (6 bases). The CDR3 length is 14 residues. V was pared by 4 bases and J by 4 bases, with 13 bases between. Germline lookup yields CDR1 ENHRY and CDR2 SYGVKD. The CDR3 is CAISGQEHTTEAFF. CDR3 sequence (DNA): TGTGCCATCAGTGGACAGGAGCATACCACTGAAGCTTTCTTT.

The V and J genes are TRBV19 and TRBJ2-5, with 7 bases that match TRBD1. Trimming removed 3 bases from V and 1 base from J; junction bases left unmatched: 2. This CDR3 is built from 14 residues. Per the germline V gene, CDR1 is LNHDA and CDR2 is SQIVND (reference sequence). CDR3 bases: TGTGCCAGTAGTATGCGGACAGGCCAAGAGACCCAGTACTTC. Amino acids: CASSMRTGQETQYF.

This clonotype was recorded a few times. CDR3 in DNA: TGCAGTGCTAGAGAAGTAAGGGGGAGGGGGTTAAACACTGAAGCTTTCTTT. Translating gives CSAREVRGRGLNTEAFF. The rearrangement joins TRBV20-1 to TRBJ1-1; perhaps TRBD1 as D (6 bases). The CDR3 runs 17 residues. V shed 0 bases and J shed 2 bases, with 19 bases lying between them. Germline V CDR1 and CDR2: DFQATT, SNEGSKA (reference sequence).

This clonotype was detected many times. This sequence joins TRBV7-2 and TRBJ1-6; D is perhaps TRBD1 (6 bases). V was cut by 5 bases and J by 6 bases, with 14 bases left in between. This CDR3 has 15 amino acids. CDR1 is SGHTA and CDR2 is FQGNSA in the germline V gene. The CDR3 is CASSPTGGRNSPLHF. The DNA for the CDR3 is TGTGCCAGCAGCCCAACCGGGGGGCGTAATTCACCCCTCCACTTT.

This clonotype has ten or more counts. CDR3 region: CASSPWTAAGTEAFF. CDR3 sequence (DNA): TGTGCCAGCAGCCCCTGGACGGCCGCGGGCACTGAAGCTTTCTTT. The rearrangement links TRBV7-8 to TRBJ1-1; D not resolved. The CDR3 totals 15 residues. Germline V gene sequence: CDR1 SGHVS, CDR2 FQNEAQ. Trimming left V 5 bases short and J 4 bases short, with 17 bases between.

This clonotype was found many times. This CDR3 is CASTGDGSYEQYF. The CDR3 DNA sequence: TGTGCCAGCACCGGGGATGGGAGCTACGAGCAGTACTTC. This chain uses TRBV6-2 or TRBV6-3 with TRBJ2-7; possible D gene TRBD2, 5 bases. CDR1 and CDR2 from the germline V gene are MNHEY and SVGEGT. This CDR3 region has 13 residues. Trimming stripped 7 bases from V and 3 bases from J, with 13 bases between.

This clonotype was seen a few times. As DNA, the CDR3 is TGCAGTGCTAGAGTTGGGGGATTCAGCACAGATACGCAGTATTTT. Translation gives CSARVGGFSTDTQYF. The chain joins TRBV20-1 to TRBJ2-3; D could derive from TRBD1 or TRBD2 (5 bases each). The CDR3 runs to 15 residues. The germline V and J ends were trimmed by 1 base and 0 bases, with 11 bases remaining between them. In germline, CDR1 is DFQATT, CDR2 SNEGSKA (reference sequence).

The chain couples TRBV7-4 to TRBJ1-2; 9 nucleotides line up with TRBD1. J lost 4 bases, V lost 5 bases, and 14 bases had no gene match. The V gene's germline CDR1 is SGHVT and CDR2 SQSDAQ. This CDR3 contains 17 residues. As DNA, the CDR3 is TGTGCCAGCAGCCCGGGACAGGGAGGAATAAGTGGCTATGGCTACACCTTC. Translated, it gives CASSPGQGGISGYGYTF.

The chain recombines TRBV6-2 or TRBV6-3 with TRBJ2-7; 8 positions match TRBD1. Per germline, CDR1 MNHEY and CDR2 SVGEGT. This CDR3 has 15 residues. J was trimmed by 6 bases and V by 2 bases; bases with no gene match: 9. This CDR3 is CASSYLGGQGSEQYF. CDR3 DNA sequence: TGTGCCAGCAGTTACCTCGGAGGACAGGGTAGCGAGCAGTACTTC.

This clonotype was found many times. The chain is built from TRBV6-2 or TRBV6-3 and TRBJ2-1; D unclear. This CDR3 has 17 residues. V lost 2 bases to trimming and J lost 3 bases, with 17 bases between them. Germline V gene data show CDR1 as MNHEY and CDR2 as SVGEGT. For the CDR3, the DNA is TGTGCCAGCAGTTACAGTTTAGTAGTTAGAGGCTACAATGAGCAGTTCTTC. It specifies CASSYSLVVRGYNEQFF.

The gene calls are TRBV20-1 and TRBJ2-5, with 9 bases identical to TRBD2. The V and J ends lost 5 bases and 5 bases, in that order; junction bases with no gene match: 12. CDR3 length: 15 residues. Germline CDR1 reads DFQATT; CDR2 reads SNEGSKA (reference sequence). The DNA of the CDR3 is TGCAGTGCTGGGGGGGGTAGCGGGAGAAGCGAGACCCAGTACTTC. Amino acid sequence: CSAGGGSGRSETQYF.

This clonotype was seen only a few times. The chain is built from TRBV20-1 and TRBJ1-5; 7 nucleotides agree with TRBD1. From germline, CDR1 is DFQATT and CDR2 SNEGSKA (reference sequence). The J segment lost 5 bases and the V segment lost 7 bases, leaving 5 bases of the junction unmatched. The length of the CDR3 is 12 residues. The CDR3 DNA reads TGCAGTGTCGGGACAGTTGATCAGCCCCAGCATTTT. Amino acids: CSVGTVDQPQHF.

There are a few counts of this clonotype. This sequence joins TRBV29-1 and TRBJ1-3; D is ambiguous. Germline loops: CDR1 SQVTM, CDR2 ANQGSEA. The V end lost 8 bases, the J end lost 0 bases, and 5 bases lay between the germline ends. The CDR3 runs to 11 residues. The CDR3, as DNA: TGCAGCTCTTTCTCTGGAAACACCATATATTTT. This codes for CSSFSGNTIYF.

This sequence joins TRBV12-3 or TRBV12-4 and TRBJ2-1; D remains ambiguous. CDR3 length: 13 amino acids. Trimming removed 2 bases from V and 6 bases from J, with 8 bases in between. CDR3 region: CASSLIALNEQFF. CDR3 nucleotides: TGTGCCAGCAGTTTAATAGCCCTCAATGAGCAGTTCTTC.

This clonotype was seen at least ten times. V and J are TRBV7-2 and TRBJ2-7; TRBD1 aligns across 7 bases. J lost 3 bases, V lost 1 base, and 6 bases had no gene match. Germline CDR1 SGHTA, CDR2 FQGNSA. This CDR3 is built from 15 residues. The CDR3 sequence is CASSLGWGQNYEQYF. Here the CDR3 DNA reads TGTGCCAGCAGCTTAGGTTGGGGACAGAACTACGAGCAGTACTTC.

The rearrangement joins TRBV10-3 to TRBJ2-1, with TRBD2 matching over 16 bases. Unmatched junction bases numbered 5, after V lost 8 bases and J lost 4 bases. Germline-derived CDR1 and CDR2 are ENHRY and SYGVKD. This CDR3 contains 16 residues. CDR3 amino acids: CAIAGTSGRGYNEQFF. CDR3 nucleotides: TGTGCCATCGCTGGGACTAGCGGGAGGGGGTACAATGAGCAGTTCTTC.

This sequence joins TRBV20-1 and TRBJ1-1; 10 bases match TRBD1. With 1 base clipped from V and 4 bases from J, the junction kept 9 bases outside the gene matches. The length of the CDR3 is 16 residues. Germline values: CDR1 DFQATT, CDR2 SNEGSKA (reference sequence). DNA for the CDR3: TGCAGTGCTAGAGCAAGACAGGGGGCATCGGGCACTGAAGCTTTCTTT. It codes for CSARARQGASGTEAFF.

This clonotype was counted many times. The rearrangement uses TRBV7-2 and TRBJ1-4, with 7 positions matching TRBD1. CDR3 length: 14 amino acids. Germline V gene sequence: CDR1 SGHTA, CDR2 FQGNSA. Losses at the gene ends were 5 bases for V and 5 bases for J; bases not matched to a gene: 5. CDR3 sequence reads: CASSQGGTNEKLFF. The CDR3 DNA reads TGTGCCAGCAGCCAGGGGGGGACAAATGAAAAACTGTTTTTT. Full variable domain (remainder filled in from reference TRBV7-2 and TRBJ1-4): GAGVSQSPSNKVTEKGKDVELRCDPISGHTALYWYRQSLGQGLEFLIYFQGNSAPDKSGLPSDRFSAERTGGSVSTLTIQRTQQEDSAVYLCASSQGGTNEKLFFGSGTQLSVL.

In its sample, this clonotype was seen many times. The CDR3 protein is CASSLADKTQYF. The CDR3 DNA reads as TGTGCCAGCAGCTTAGCGGATAAGACCCAGTACTTC. V is TRBV7-2 and J is TRBJ2-5; unclear D gene. Germline V gene sequence: CDR1 SGHTA, CDR2 FQGNSA. The CDR3 has 12 residues. Trimming left V 0 bases short and J 6 bases short, with 5 bases between.

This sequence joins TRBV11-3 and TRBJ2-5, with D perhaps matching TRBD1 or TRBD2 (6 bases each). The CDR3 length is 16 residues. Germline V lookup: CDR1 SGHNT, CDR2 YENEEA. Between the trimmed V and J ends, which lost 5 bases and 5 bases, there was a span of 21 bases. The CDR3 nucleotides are TGTGCCAGCAGCCAATCCTCCCCGGGGGCCCTGGAGACCCAGTACTTC. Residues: CASSQSSPGALETQYF.

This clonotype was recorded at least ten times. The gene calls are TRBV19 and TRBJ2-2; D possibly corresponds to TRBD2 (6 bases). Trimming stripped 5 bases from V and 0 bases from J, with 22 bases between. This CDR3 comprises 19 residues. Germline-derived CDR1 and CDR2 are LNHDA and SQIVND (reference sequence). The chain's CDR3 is CASSPGTPLAFANTGELFF. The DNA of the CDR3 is TGTGCCAGTAGTCCCGGGACTCCGCTTGCCTTCGCGAACACCGGGGAGCTGTTTTTT. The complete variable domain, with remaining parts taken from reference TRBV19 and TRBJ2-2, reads DGGITQSPKYLFRKEGQNVTLSCEQNLNHDAMYWYRQDPGQGLRLIYYSQIVNDFQKGDIAEGYSVSREKKESFPLTVTSAQKNPTAFYLCASSPGTPLAFANTGELFFGEGSRLTVL.

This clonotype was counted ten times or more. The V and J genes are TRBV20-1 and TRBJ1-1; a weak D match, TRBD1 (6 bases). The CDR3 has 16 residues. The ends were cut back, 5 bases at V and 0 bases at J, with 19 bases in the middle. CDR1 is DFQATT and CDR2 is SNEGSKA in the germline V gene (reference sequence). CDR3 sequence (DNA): TGCAGTGCTGTCCAATTAGGACAGCAAATGAACACTGAAGCTTTCTTT. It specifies CSAVQLGQQMNTEAFF.

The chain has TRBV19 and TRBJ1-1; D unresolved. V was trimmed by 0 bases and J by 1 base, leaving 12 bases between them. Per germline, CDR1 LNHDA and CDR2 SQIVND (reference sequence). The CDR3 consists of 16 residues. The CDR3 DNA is TGTGCCAGTAGTATAGATCTCGGCCAGCCGAACACTGAAGCTTTCTTT. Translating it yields CASSIDLGQPNTEAFF.

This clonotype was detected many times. The CDR3 protein is CASSLQPTYEQYF. The CDR3 DNA sequence: TGTGCCAGCAGCTTACAACCTACCTACGAGCAGTACTTC. V and J are TRBV7-2 and TRBJ2-7; no clear D gene. Germline CDR1 reads SGHTA; CDR2 reads FQGNSA. The CDR3 loop spans 13 amino acids. Trimming left V 2 bases short and J 2 bases short, with 7 bases between.

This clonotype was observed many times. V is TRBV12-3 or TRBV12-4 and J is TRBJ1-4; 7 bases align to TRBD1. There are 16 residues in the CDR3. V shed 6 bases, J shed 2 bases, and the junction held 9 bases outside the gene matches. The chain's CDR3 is CASSPRTGLTNEKLFF. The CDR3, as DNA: TGTGCCAGCAGCCCTAGGACAGGATTGACTAATGAAAAACTGTTTTTT.

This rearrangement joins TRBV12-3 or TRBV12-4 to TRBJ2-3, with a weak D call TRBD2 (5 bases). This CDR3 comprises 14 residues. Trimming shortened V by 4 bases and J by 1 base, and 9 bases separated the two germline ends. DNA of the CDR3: TGTGCCAGCAGTTGGGAGCTTGGCACAGATACGCAGTATTTT. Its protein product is CASSWELGTDTQYF.

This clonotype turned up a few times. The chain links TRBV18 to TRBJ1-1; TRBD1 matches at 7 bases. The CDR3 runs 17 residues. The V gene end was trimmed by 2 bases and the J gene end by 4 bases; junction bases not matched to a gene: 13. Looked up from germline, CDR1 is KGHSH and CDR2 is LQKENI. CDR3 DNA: TGTGCCAGCTCACCAGTTGGCAGGGGGGGGAAAGGCACTGAAGCTTTCTTT. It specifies CASSPVGRGGKGTEAFF.

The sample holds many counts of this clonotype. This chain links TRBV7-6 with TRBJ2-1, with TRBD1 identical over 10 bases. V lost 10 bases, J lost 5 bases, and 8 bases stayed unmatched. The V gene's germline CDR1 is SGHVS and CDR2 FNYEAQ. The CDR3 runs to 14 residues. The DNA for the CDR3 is TGTGCCACCGCGACAGGGGGCCTAAACAATGAGCAGTTCTTC. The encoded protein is CATATGGLNNEQFF. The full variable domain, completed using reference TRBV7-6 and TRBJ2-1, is GAGVSQSPRYKVTKRGQDVALRCDPISGHVSLYWYRQALGQGPEFLTYFNYEAQQDKSGLPNDRFSAERPEGSISTLTIQRTEQRDSAMYRCATATGGLNNEQFFGPGTRLTVL.